This T cell receptor beta chain was sequenced during a study of regulatory T cells in long-lasting Graves disease. Study-level findings and limits: Analyses excluded thyroid tissue, covering peripheral blood alone. Under persistent disease, TRBV28, TRBJ1-2 and TRBJ2-5 were used preferentially.

This clonotype was seen only a few times. Its target is unknown. Through Arm-PCR of CDR3 regions and iRepertoire HTBI primers, TCR beta libraries were built. In TCRdb, the multiplex PCR reads were re-called with MiXCR into one record per CDR3 protein. Seen here are around 300,000 distinct CDR3 sequences, 20% to 25% observed once, and the top ten hold about 56%. Sample time point: persistent/refractory GD, antithyroid drugs over 5 years with positive TRAb. PBMCs provided the RNA from which the TCR library was made. Collection of peripheral blood (about 10 milliliters) was done using EDTA tubes. Germline V gene sequence: CDR1 MNHNS, CDR2 SASEGT. V lost 7 bases, J lost 10 bases, and 19 bases lay in between. The CDR3 totals 13 residues.

This receptor was taken from a female donor with Graves disease. Here the sequenced sample was peripheral blood mononuclear cells (PBMCs), taken when the disease was refractory, from a patient treated with antithyroid drugs. The chain links TRBV6-1 to TRBJ1-2, with D perhaps TRBD1 (6 bases). Here the CDR3 reads CASMGDTAPIYTF. In DNA, the CDR3 is TGTGCCAGCATGGGGGACACAGCCCCGATCTACACCTTC.